This T cell receptor (beta chain) was profiled in a study of early T cells in non-severe SARS-CoV-2 infection. Study overall: Sequencing input comprised bulk RNA from unsorted whole blood; chain pairing was not available. Findings and caveats of the study: The matching step, a VDJdb search, favored anti-spike CD8 responses and missed private and CD4 specificities.

With V trimmed by 1 base and J by 7 bases, 11 bases remained unmatched. The CDR3 totals 16 residues. Germline V lookup: CDR1 SGHRS, CDR2 YFSETQ. A remark on this clonotype: No antigen is known for it.

The protocol attached unique molecular identifiers to individual cDNA molecules. TCRdb re-called the 5' RACE reads through MiXCR, storing one row per CDR3 protein. This sample has 87,000 or so distinct CDR3 sequences, with 12% to 15% found just once. The chain recombines TRBV5-1 with TRBJ2-1, with 7 nucleotides matching TRBD1. The sequenced sample was whole blood. The clonotype comes from an adult who was a healthcare worker with PCR-confirmed SARS-CoV-2 infection or an uninfected control (not recorded which). The CDR3 nucleotides are TGCGCCAGCAGCTTGTTCACCCCGAGACAGGGAAATGAGCAGTTCTTC. It yields the protein CASSLFTPRQGNEQFF.